Each of the 8 T cell receptor beta chains below was sequenced from the same sample in a study of blood T cell repertoires in COVID-19. Assay: immunoSEQ multiplex PCR; the TCRdb copy retains only in-frame clones and omits some. The sample records hundreds of thousands of clones, 60% to 75% being singletons. The sample comprised peripheral blood. These receptors all stem from an elderly woman with acute or convalescent COVID-19.

The rearrangement uses TRBV6-5 and TRBJ1-2; 9 positions match TRBD1. CDR1 MNHEY and CDR2 SVGAGI come from the germline V gene. The CDR3 consists of 14 residues. V was pared by 5 bases and J by 3 bases, with 4 bases of the junction left unmatched. The CDR3, as DNA: TGTGCCAGCAGTCCCCGGGACAGGGACTATGGCTACACCTTC. It specifies CASSPRDRDYGYTF.

This clone was seen only a few times. The chain employs TRBV2 and TRBJ2-5, with 7 bases lining up with TRBD2. CDR1 is SNHLY and CDR2 is FYNNEI in the germline V gene. Trimming removed 7 bases from V and 2 bases from J; junction bases left unmatched: 4. This CDR3 is built from 13 residues. The CDR3 here is CASTGGLQETQYF. As DNA, the CDR3 is TGTGCCAGCACCGGGGGGTTACAAGAGACCCAGTACTTC.

This chain uses TRBV9 with TRBJ1-2, with D possibly being TRBD1 (5 bases). This CDR3 is built from 14 residues. The germline CDR1 and CDR2 sequences are SGDLS and YYNGEE. V dropped 3 bases and J dropped 7 bases, with 16 bases sitting between them. CDR3 nucleotides: TGTGCCAGCAGCGCACAGGTAGTTCTTCCTGGCTACACCTTC. Translated: CASSAQVVLPGYTF.

The chain's CDR3 is CASSSLSYTVGGGEQFF. For the CDR3, the DNA is TGTGCCAGCAGTTCCCTCTCCTATACAGTTGGGGGGGGTGAGCAGTTCTTC. The chain employs TRBV27 and TRBJ2-1; 7 positions agree with TRBD2. Germline V gene lookup returns CDR1 MNHEY and CDR2 SMNVEV (reference sequence). This CDR3 contains 17 residues. With V trimmed by 4 bases and J by 9 bases, 18 bases remained unmatched.

The chain carries TRBV4-1 and TRBJ1-1, with 11 bases matching TRBD1. The CDR3 extends over 15 amino acids. V gave up 0 bases and J gave up 9 bases; unmatched junction bases: 6. The germline V gene encodes CDR1 MGHRA and CDR2 YSYEKL. The CDR3 is CASSQDGQGATQAFF. The CDR3 DNA reads as TGCGCCAGCAGCCAAGACGGACAGGGGGCGACCCAAGCTTTCTTT.

The V call is TRBV5-1, the J call TRBJ1-1, with a weak D call TRBD1 (6 bases). Germline V gene sequence: CDR1 SGHRS, CDR2 YFSETQ. The ends were cut back, 0 bases at V and 3 bases at J, with 12 bases in the middle. The CDR3 sequence is 15 residues long. CDR3 region: CASSLGTARDTEAFF. CDR3 nucleotide sequence: TGCGCCAGCAGCTTGGGGACAGCTAGGGACACTGAAGCTTTCTTT.

This chain connects TRBV24-1 to TRBJ2-2; 8 bases line up with TRBD1. Germline values: CDR1 KGHDR, CDR2 SFDVKD. J was trimmed by 5 bases and V by 4 bases; bases with no gene match: 11. This CDR3 is 17 amino acids long. For the CDR3, the DNA is TGTGCCACCAGTGACCCAAGCTCGACAGGGGTGACCGGGGAGCTGTTTTTT. This codes for CATSDPSSTGVTGELFF.

This chain joins TRBV18 and TRBJ1-1; D gene ambiguous. Germline V gene sequence: CDR1 KGHSH, CDR2 LQKENI. The length of the CDR3 is 16 residues. V lost 6 bases and J lost 0, with 17 bases in between. The CDR3 nucleotides read TGTGCCAGCTCGCGGGCACAGAACCGTATGAACACTGAAGCTTTCTTT. As protein: CASSRAQNRMNTEAFF.